Described below is a single TCR beta chain sequence and its context. Its matching antigen is unknown. Every patient had relapsed following autologous stem cell transplantation, and cohorts differed in brentuximab vedotin exposure. Purification of CD4+ T cells from thawed PBMCs was achieved by magnetic negative selection. The sample is drawn from a study of PD-1 blockade in classical Hodgkin lymphoma. Study-level points and caveats: Newly diagnosed patients were reported to start with lower TCR diversity than healthy donors. Only CD4+ TCR diversity, not CD8+, had risen significantly by C4D1. Baseline diversity was lower in partial responders and progressors than complete responders.

The CDR3 consists of 15 residues. Trimming pared 4 bases from V and 4 bases from J, leaving 13 bases between. Germline V lookup: CDR1 SGHTA, CDR2 FQGNSA. TCRdb keeps only in-frame clones here, not all; method: immunoSEQ multiplex PCR. The data contain around 34,000 clones, 90% of them singletons. Source: CD4+ T cells from blood, taken at baseline. The rearrangement uses TRBV7-2 and TRBJ1-4, with D possibly matching TRBD1 (6 bases). The clonotype was recovered from a human donor with classical Hodgkin lymphoma. CDR3 residues: CASSSHRDYNEKLFF. CDR3 coding DNA: TGTGCCAGCAGCTCCCACAGGGATTATAATGAAAAACTGTTTTTT.